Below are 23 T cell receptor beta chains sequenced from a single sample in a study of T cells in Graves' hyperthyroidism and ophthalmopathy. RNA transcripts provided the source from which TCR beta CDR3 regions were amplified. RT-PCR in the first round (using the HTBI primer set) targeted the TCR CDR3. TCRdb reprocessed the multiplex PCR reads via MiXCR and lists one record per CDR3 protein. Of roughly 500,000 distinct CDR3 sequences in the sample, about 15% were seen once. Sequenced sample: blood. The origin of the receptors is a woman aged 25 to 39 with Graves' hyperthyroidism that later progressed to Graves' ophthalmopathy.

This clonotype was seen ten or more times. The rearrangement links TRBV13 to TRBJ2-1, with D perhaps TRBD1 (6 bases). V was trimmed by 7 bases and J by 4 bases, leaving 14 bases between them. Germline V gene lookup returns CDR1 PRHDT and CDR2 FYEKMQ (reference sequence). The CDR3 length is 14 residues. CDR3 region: CASNNRVVYNEQFF. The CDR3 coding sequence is TGTGCCAGCAACAACAGGGTAGTGTACAATGAGCAGTTCTTC.

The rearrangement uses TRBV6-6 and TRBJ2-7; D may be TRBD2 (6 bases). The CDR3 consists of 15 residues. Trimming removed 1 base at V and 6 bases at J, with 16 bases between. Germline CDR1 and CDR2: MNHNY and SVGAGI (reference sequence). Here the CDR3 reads CASSYYGTRWGEQYF. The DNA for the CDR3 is TGTGCCAGCAGTTACTACGGGACTCGTTGGGGCGAGCAGTACTTC.

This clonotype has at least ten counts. The CDR3 region has the DNA TGTGCCACCACCGGGACAGACTCCTACAATGAGCAGTTCTTC. The encoded protein is CATTGTDSYNEQFF. The chain is built from TRBV2 and TRBJ2-1; TRBD1 agrees at 7 bases. V lost 10 bases, J lost 0 bases, and 6 bases stayed unmatched. The length of the CDR3 is 14 residues. CDR1 is SNHLY and CDR2 is FYNNEI in the germline V gene.

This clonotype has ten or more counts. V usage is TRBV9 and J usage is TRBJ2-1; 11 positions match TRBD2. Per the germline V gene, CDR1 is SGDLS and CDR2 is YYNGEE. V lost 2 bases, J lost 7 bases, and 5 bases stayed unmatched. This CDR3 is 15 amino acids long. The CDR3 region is CASSVGLAGANEQFF. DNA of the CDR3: TGTGCCAGCAGCGTCGGACTAGCGGGTGCAAATGAGCAGTTCTTC. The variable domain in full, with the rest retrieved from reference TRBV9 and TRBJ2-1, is DSGVTQTPKHLITATGQRVTLRCSPRSGDLSVYWYQQSLDQGLQFLIQYYNGEERAKGNILERFSAQQFPDLHSELNLSSLELGDSALYFCASSVGLAGANEQFFGPGTRLTVL.

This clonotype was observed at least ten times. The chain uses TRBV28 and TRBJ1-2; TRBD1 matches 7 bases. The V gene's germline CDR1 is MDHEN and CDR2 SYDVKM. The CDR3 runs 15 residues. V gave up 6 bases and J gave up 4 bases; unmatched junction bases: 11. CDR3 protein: CASSFSIDRAYGYTF. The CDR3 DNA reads TGTGCCAGCAGCTTTAGCATCGACAGGGCCTATGGCTACACCTTC.

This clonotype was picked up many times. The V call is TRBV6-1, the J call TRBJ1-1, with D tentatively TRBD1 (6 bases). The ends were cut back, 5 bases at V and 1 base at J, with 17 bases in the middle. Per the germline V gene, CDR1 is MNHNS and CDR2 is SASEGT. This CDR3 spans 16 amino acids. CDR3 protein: CASSTDRGGTNTEAFF. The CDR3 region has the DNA TGTGCCAGCAGTACCGACCGAGGGGGAACGAACACTGAAGCTTTCTTT.

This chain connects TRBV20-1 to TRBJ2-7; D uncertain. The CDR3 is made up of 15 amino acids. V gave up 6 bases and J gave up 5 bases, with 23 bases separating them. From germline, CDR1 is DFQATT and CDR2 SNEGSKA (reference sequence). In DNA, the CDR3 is TGCAGTGCCCACCCCCGGGCCCAATACCCCGACGAGCAGTACTTC. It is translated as CSAHPRAQYPDEQYF.

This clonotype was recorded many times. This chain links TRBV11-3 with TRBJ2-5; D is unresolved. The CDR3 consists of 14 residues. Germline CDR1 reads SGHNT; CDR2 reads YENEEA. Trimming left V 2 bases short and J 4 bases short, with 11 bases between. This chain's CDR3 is CASSLRGGIETQYF. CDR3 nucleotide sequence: TGTGCCAGCAGCTTACGCGGTGGGATAGAGACCCAGTACTTC.

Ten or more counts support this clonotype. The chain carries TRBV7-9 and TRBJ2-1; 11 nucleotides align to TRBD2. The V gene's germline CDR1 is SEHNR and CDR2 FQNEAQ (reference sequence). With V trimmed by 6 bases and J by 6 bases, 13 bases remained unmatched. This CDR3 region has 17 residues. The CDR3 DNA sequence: TGTGCCAGCAGGCTTCAACTTACTAGCGGGAGTAGCAATGAGCAGTTCTTC. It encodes CASRLQLTSGSSNEQFF.

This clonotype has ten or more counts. The DNA for the CDR3 is TGCAGCGGTCGGACAGTTACTCCCTATGGCTACACCTTC. It is translated as CSGRTVTPYGYTF. V usage is TRBV29-1 and J usage is TRBJ1-2; TRBD1 is a possible D gene (6 bases). V was shortened by 7 bases and J by 4 bases, with 16 bases between the two germline ends. Germline CDR1 and CDR2: SQVTM and ANQGSEA. CDR3 length equals 13 residues.

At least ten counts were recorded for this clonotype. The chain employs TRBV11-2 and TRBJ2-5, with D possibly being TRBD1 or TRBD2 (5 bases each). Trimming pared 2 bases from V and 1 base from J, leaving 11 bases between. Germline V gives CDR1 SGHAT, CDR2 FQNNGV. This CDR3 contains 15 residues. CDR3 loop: CASSLPGTVQETQYF. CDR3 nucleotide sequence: TGTGCCAGCAGCTTACCTGGGACCGTCCAAGAGACCCAGTACTTC.

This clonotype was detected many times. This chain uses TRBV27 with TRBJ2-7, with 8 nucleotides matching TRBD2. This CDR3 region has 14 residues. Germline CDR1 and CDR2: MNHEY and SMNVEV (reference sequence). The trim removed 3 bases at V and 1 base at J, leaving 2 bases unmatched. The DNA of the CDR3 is TGTGCCAGCAGTTTTACTAGCGGATCCTACGAGCAGTACTTC. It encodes CASSFTSGSYEQYF.

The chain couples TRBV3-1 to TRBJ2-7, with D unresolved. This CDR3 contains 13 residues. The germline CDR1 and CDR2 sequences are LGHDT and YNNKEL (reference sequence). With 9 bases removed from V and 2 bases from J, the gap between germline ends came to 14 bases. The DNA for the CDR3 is TGTGCCAGACGACGGGCCCCAACCTACGAGCAGTACTTC. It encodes CARRRAPTYEQYF.

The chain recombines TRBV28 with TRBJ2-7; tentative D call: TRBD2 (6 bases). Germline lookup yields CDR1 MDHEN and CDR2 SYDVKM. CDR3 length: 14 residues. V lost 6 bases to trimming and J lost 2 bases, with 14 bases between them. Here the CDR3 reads CASSKPSGAYEQYF. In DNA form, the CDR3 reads TGTGCCAGCAGCAAACCTTCGGGGGCCTACGAGCAGTACTTC.

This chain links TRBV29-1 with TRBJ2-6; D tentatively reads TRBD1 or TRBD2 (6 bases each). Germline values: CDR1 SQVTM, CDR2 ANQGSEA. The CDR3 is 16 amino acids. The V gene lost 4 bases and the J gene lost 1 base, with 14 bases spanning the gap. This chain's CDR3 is CSVGLGGLSGANVLTF. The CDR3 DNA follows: TGCAGCGTTGGACTAGGGGGTTTATCTGGGGCCAACGTCCTGACTTTC.

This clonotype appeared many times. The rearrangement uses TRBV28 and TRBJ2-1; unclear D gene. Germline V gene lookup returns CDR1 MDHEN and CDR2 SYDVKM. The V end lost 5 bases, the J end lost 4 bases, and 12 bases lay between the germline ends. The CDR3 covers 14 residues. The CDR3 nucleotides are TGTGCCAGCAGTCTGACACCGGCATACAATGAGCAGTTCTTC. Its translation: CASSLTPAYNEQFF.

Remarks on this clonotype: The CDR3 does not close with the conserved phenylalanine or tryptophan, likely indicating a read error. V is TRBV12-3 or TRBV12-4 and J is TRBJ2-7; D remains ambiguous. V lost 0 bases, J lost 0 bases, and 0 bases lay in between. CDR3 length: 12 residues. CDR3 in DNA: TGTGCCAGCAGTTTAGCCTCCTACGAGCAGTACCTC. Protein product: CASSLASYEQYL.

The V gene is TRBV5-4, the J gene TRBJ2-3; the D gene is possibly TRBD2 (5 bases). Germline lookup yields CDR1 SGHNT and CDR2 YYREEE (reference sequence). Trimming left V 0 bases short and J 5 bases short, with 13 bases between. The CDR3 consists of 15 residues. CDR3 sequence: CASSLDPEVRDTQYF. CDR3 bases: TGTGCCAGCAGCTTGGACCCGGAGGTCAGAGATACGCAGTATTTT.

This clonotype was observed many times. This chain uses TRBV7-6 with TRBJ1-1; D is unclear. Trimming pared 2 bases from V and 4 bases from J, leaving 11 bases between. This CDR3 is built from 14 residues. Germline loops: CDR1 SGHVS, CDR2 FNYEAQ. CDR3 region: CASSLQPTGTEAFF. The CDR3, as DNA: TGTGCCAGCAGCTTACAGCCCACGGGCACTGAAGCTTTCTTT.

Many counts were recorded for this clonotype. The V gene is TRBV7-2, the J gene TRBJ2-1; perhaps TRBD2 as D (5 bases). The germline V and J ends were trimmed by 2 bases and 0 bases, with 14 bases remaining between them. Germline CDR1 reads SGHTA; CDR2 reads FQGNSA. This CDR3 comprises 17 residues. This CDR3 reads CASSLSTGIVSYNEQFF. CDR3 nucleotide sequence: TGTGCCAGCAGCTTATCAACCGGGATAGTCTCCTACAATGAGCAGTTCTTC.

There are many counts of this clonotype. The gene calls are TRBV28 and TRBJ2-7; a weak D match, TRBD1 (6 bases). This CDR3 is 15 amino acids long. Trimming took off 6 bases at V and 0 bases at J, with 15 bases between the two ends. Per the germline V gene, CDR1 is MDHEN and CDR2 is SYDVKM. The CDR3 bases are TGTGCCAGCAGCGCAGGGGCTTTAAGCTCCTACGAGCAGTACTTC. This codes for CASSAGALSSYEQYF.

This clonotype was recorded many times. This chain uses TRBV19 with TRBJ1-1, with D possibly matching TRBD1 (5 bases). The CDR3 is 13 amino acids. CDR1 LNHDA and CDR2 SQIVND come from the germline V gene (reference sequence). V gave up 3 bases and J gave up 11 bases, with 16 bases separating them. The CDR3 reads CASSMGGQIDAFF. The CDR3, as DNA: TGTGCCAGTAGTATGGGAGGACAAATAGACGCTTTCTTT.

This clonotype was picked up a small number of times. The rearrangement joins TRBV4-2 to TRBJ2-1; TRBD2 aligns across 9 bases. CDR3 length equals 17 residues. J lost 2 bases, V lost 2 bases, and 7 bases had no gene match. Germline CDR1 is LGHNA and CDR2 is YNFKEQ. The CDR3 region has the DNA TGTGCCAGCAGCCAATATTTAGCGGGGGATCCCTACAATGAGCAGTTCTTC. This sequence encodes CASSQYLAGDPYNEQFF.